This T cell receptor (beta chain) was recorded in a study of T cell changes during pregnancy in multiple sclerosis (dated by TCRdb to between 2018 and 2021). The study in broad terms: Changes in the T cell repertoire over the course of pregnancy were examined in this study in women with multiple sclerosis.

Concerning this clone: No antigen is known for it. No per-base quality is available; no much larger clone lies one base away.

Library prep was done by the immunoSEQ multiplex PCR assay. TCRdb holds this immuneACCESS table with in-frame rearrangements only. Some clones are missing; in checked studies, unresolved V genes explain under half, and the rest has no known cause. In this sample the table shows 78,000 or so clones, under 95% of which occur a single time. The ten largest clones represent 1.4% of the sample. Trimming removed 3 bases from V and 0 bases from J; the gene matches leave 4 bases unexplained. The germline V gene (reference sequence) gives CDR1 as LNHDA and CDR2 as SQIVND. The CDR3 runs 17 residues from the cysteine to the phenylalanine. Of all the DNA, just the CDR3 is kept, 51 bases in frame from base 1.

Material: peripheral blood, obtained before pregnancy. This receptor was identified in a female donor with multiple sclerosis, enrolled in a pregnancy study. The sequence is built from TRBV19 and TRBJ2-2, with 10 central nucleotides matching TRBD1. The nucleotide sequence is given as TGTGCCAGTAGTATCGGGACAGGGGCCCCGAACACCGGGGAGCTGTTTTTT. Protein translation: CASSIGTGAPNTGELFF.